This TCR beta chain was sequenced for a study of blood T cells in healthy people across ages. Each individual donor underwent a draw of about 9.9 milliliters of peripheral blood. This clonotype was recorded a few times. Its antigen is still unknown. A J-beta primer mix and a sample-barcoded 5' primer were used in a second PCR of roughly 6 to 12 cycles. TCRdb re-analysed the 5' RACE reads in MiXCR, keeping a single row per CDR3 protein. The data show approximately 1.5 million distinct CDR3 sequences, about 31% seen once. Overall study findings and caveats: Investigators treated diversity estimates from one million T cells as underestimates.

This CDR3 region has 14 residues. The ends lost 4 bases at V and 6 bases at J; junction bases unmatched: 5. This chain connects TRBV12-3 or TRBV12-4 to TRBJ2-3; 9 nucleotides agree with TRBD1. This clonotype was sampled from a woman in her twenties or thirties in good health. The sample was blood. This CDR3 is CASSYDRGVDTQYF. DNA for the CDR3: TGTGCCAGCAGTTACGACAGGGGGGTGGATACGCAGTATTTT.